The 18 T cell receptor beta chains listed next were all sequenced from one sample in a study of Graves' ophthalmopathy and Graves' hyperthyroidism. From RNA, the CDR3 regions of TCR beta chains were amplified and sequenced. An initial RT-PCR round employing HTBI primers preceded a second-round multiplex PCR. TCRdb independently ran MiXCR on the multiplex PCR reads; one entry per CDR3 protein. Of roughly 610,000 distinct CDR3 sequences listed, about a fifth are singletons. Sequencing used peripheral blood. These receptors came from a woman younger than 35 with stable Graves' hyperthyroidism. Some clones in this sample may be carry-over from other donors' samples.

The chain combines TRBV12-3 or TRBV12-4 with TRBJ1-1; maybe TRBD1 (5 bases). Trimming cost V 3 bases and J 3 bases, with 20 bases left between them. The CDR3 spans 17 residues. The CDR3 loop reads CASSFSSGFEKDTEAFF. The CDR3 region has the DNA TGTGCCAGCAGTTTCTCTTCAGGGTTCGAGAAGGACACTGAAGCTTTCTTT.

This clonotype was observed a handful of times. The CDR3 nucleotides are TGTGCCAGCAGCGCTGAGCTTGGATTGACTGAAGCTTTCTTT. The encoded protein is CASSAELGLTEAFF. The chain uses TRBV7-6 and TRBJ1-1; D is undetermined. The CDR3 consists of 14 residues. The V gene's germline CDR1 is SGHVS and CDR2 FNYEAQ. Between the trimmed V and J ends, which lost 5 bases and 5 bases, there was a span of 15 bases.

The chain links TRBV5-6 to TRBJ2-5; D remains unclear. Trimming removed 6 bases at V and 3 bases at J, with 15 bases between. Germline V gives CDR1 SGHDT, CDR2 YYEEEE. CDR3 length: 14 amino acids. CDR3 protein: CASTRAGSEETQYF. The CDR3 nucleotides are TGTGCCAGCACCCGGGCTGGGTCTGAAGAGACCCAGTACTTC.

This clonotype turned up a few times. The CDR3 protein is CASSPSWSLLAGGSYEQYF. Written as DNA, the CDR3 is TGTGCCAGCAGCCCCTCTTGGTCCCTCCTGGCGGGGGGGTCCTACGAGCAGTACTTC. This chain connects TRBV3-1 to TRBJ2-7; 9 bases map to TRBD2. The V gene end was trimmed by 4 bases and the J gene end by 1 base; junction bases not matched to a gene: 17. This CDR3 region has 19 residues. The V gene's germline CDR1 is LGHDT and CDR2 YNNKEL (reference sequence).

This clonotype was found many times. The gene calls are TRBV7-3 and TRBJ2-5, with TRBD2 matching over 12 bases. The CDR3 totals 16 residues. The V gene's germline CDR1 is SGHTA and CDR2 FQGTGA. The V segment lost 0 bases and the J segment 5 bases; nucleotides outside the gene matches: 4. The CDR3 region is CASSLTNLAGGETQYF. CDR3 coding DNA: TGTGCCAGCAGCTTAACGAATCTAGCGGGAGGGGAGACCCAGTACTTC.

This clonotype has a count of ten or more. The V gene is TRBV12-3 or TRBV12-4, the J gene TRBJ2-5; D is possibly TRBD1 (6 bases). V was shortened by 6 bases and J by 5 bases, with 13 bases between the two germline ends. The CDR3 covers 13 residues. The CDR3 region has the DNA TGTGCCAGCAGATCGGACAGACGGGAGACCCAGTACTTC. This encodes CASRSDRRETQYF.

Comment on this clonotype: This may be a read error, as it is one base from a much larger clone. The chain has TRBV6-1 and TRBJ2-7; D is unclear. Germline V gene data show CDR1 as MNHNS and CDR2 as SASEGT. The CDR3 is 12 residues long. The CDR3 DNA reads as TGTGCCAGCAGTGAATTTCTATTGGACGTGGGTTTC. It translates to CASSEFLLDVGF.

This clonotype was detected ten times or more. This chain joins TRBV29-1 and TRBJ1-2, with D perhaps TRBD1 (5 bases). This CDR3 spans 14 amino acids. V was pared by 1 base and J by 4 bases, with 13 bases between. Germline V gives CDR1 SQVTM, CDR2 ANQGSEA. CDR3 sequence: CSVEAPGQVYGYTF. CDR3 nucleotide sequence: TGCAGCGTTGAAGCCCCAGGACAAGTCTATGGCTACACCTTC.

This clonotype occurred many times. V usage is TRBV20-1 and J usage is TRBJ2-5; the match to TRBD2 covers 8 bases. This CDR3 comprises 14 residues. The germline V gene has CDR1 DFQATT and CDR2 SNEGSKA (reference sequence). V shed 5 bases and J 5 bases; nucleotides not matched to a gene: 10. CDR3 sequence: CSALTSADSETQYF. CDR3 DNA sequence: TGCAGTGCTTTGACTAGCGCCGACTCGGAGACCCAGTACTTC.

This clonotype was found many times. V gene TRBV5-1 combines with J gene TRBJ1-1; D is possibly TRBD1 (6 bases). The germline V gene encodes CDR1 SGHRS and CDR2 YFSETQ. The CDR3 extends over 15 amino acids. V was pared by 4 bases and J by 0 bases, with 13 bases between. The CDR3 loop is CASSPQGLMNTEAFF. CDR3 DNA sequence: TGCGCCAGCAGCCCTCAGGGGCTTATGAACACTGAAGCTTTCTTT.

Concerning this clonotype itself: The CDR3 does not end in the conserved phenylalanine or tryptophan, so this is likely a read error. V is TRBV5-1 and J is TRBJ2-7; a weak D match, TRBD1 (6 bases). Trimming took off 0 bases at V and 3 bases at J, with 10 bases between the two ends. CDR1 SGHRS and CDR2 YFSETQ come from the germline V gene. CDR3 length: 14 amino acids. Here the CDR3 reads CASSLGTDLYEQYS. CDR3 bases: TGCGCCAGCAGCTTGGGGACAGACCTCTACGAGCAGTACTCC.

The chain links TRBV6-2 or TRBV6-3 to TRBJ2-5; D call uncertain. Germline CDR1 reads MNHEY; CDR2 reads SVGEGT. The V gene lost 0 bases and the J gene lost 5 bases, with 7 bases spanning the gap. This CDR3 is 13 amino acids long. CDR3 bases: TGTGCCAGCAGTTACTCCCGCGTGGAGACCCAGTACTTC. Its translation: CASSYSRVETQYF.

Many counts were recorded for this clonotype. The rearrangement uses TRBV4-1 and TRBJ1-2; maybe TRBD1 (6 bases). CDR3 size: 15 residues. The germline CDR1 and CDR2 sequences are MGHRA and YSYEKL. Trimming stripped 3 bases from V and 2 bases from J, with 13 bases between. CDR3 sequence (DNA): TGCGCCAGCAGCCAGGTGACGGGGGCGAACTATGGCTACACCTTC. Its protein product is CASSQVTGANYGYTF.

This clonotype was counted many times. The chain uses TRBV12-3 or TRBV12-4 and TRBJ2-2, with D possibly being TRBD1 (6 bases). Trimming took off 6 bases at V and 4 bases at J, with 21 bases between the two ends. The CDR3 sequence is 17 residues long. The CDR3 DNA reads as TGTGCCAGCAGGGTGTGGGGGACACCTCCGAGCACCGGGGAGCTGTTTTTT. Translated: CASRVWGTPPSTGELFF.

This clonotype was seen ten or more times. This chain links TRBV11-2 with TRBJ2-2; 10 bases are a match to TRBD2. This CDR3 is 16 amino acids long. The germline gives CDR1 SGHAT, CDR2 FQNNGV. Losses at the gene ends were 3 bases for V and 6 bases for J; bases not matched to a gene: 7. The CDR3 DNA is TGTGCCAGCAGCTTGCACGCCGGGACTAGCGCCGGGGAGCTGTTTTTT. Protein sequence: CASSLHAGTSAGELFF.

A remark on this clonotype: Its ends do not fully match the called genes, so a read error is possible. This rearrangement joins TRBV6-2 or TRBV6-3 to TRBJ1-1; no clear D. The CDR3 contains 16 residues. From germline, CDR1 is MNHEY and CDR2 SVGEGT. The CDR3 coding sequence is TGTGCCAGCAGAAGGGCGGGTATTGAAGGGCGGACTGAAGCTTGCTTT. Its translation: CASRRAGIEGRTEACF.

The sample holds many counts of this clonotype. This rearrangement joins TRBV4-2 to TRBJ1-5; D unclear. Germline assignment: CDR1 LGHNA and CDR2 YNFKEQ. V lost 2 bases and J lost 0, with 17 bases in between. There are 18 residues in the CDR3. Written as DNA, the CDR3 is TGTGCCAGCAGCCAAATTGCGAGGACCCCAAATAGCAATCAGCCCCAGCATTTT. It is translated as CASSQIARTPNSNQPQHF.

The chain uses TRBV11-3 and TRBJ2-5, with a tentative D call TRBD1 (6 bases). V lost 0 bases and J lost 3, with 14 bases in between. The germline V gene encodes CDR1 SGHNT and CDR2 YENEEA. The CDR3 covers 16 residues. As DNA, the CDR3 is TGTGCCAGCAGCTTAGACCCTTACAGGGCAGAAGAGACCCAGTACTTC. Its translation: CASSLDPYRAEETQYF.